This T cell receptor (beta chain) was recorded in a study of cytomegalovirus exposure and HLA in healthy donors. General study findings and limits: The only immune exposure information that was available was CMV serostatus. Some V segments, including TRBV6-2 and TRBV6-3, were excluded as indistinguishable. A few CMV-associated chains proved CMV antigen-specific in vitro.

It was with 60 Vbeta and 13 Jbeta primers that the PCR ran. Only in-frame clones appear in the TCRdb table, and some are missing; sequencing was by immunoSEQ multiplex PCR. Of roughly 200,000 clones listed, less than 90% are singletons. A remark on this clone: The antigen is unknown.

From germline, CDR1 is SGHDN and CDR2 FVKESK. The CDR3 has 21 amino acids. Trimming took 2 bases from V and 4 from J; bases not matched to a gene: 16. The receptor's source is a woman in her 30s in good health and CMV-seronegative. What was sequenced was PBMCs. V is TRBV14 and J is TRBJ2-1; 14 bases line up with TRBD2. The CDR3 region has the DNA TGTGCCAGCAGCCAAACCCTGTGGACTAGCGGGGGGTCCCTTAATTACAATGAGCAGTTCTTC. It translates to CASSQTLWTSGGSLNYNEQFF.